These 19 T cell receptor beta chains share one sample of origin, sequenced in a study of blood T cells in healthy people across ages. A second PCR, run for roughly 6 to 11 cycles, used a sample-barcoded 5' primer plus a J-beta primer mix. MiXCR, applied by TCRdb to the 5' RACE reads, yields one record per CDR3 protein. Here the sample spans some 760,000 distinct CDR3 sequences, roughly 25% being singletons. In addition, the sample was reused for a study of T cells of mothers and their children.

Material for sequencing was blood. These receptors came from a boy aged 10-17 years in good health.

This clonotype was seen at least ten times. The chain is built from TRBV7-9 and TRBJ2-5, with D uncertain. Per the germline V gene, CDR1 is SEHNR and CDR2 is FQNEAQ (reference sequence). The CDR3 runs 13 residues. Trimming pared 1 base from V and 1 base from J, leaving 4 bases between. DNA of the CDR3: TGTGCCAGCAGCTTAGTCGTCCAAGAGACCCAGTACTTC. Amino acids: CASSLVVQETQYF.

This clonotype has a handful of counts. The rearrangement uses TRBV9 and TRBJ1-2; tentative D call: TRBD1 (6 bases). The CDR3 contains 16 residues. Trimming pared 7 bases from V and 3 bases from J, leaving 22 bases between. CDR1 SGDLS and CDR2 YYNGEE come from the germline V gene. In DNA form, the CDR3 reads TGTGCCAGCCCTAGGGGGAAGGAGTTGCTAGACTATGGCTACACCTTC. It is translated as CASPRGKELLDYGYTF.

The V and J genes are TRBV12-3 or TRBV12-4 and TRBJ1-2; 12 nucleotides align to TRBD1. The V gene end was trimmed by 6 bases and the J gene end by 0 bases; junction bases not matched to a gene: 8. The CDR3 is made up of 17 amino acids. CDR3 loop: CASSPGTGGASNYGYTF. In nucleotides, the CDR3 is TGTGCCAGCAGCCCCGGGACAGGGGGCGCGTCTAACTATGGCTACACCTTC.

This clonotype has only a few counts. This rearrangement joins TRBV5-1 to TRBJ1-5; a weak D match, TRBD1 (5 bases). The CDR3 spans 16 residues. Germline CDR1 is SGHRS and CDR2 is YFSETQ. The V end was cut by 4 bases, the J end by 6 bases, with 20 bases between. The CDR3 DNA follows: TGCGCCAGCAGCCCCCCGGGGGGTAGGGACGTTCAGCCCCAGCATTTT. Amino acid sequence: CASSPPGGRDVQPQHF.

This clonotype was seen a handful of times. CDR3: CASSWGQPPPGELFF. Written as DNA, the CDR3 is TGCGCCAGCAGCTGGGGACAGCCCCCCCCCGGGGAGCTGTTTTTT. V and J are TRBV5-1 and TRBJ2-2; 7 nucleotides line up with TRBD1. Germline V CDR1 and CDR2: SGHRS, YFSETQ. V was pared by 3 bases and J by 6 bases, with 8 bases of the junction left unmatched. The length of the CDR3 is 15 residues.

The chain couples TRBV7-9 to TRBJ1-6; D is unclear. Germline V CDR1 and CDR2: SEHNR, FQNEAQ (reference sequence). V lost 1 base and J lost 13, with 11 bases in between. The CDR3 loop spans 13 amino acids. The CDR3 nucleotides read TGTGCCAGCAGCTTAGAGCTGACCGACCCCCTCCACTTT. It yields the protein CASSLELTDPLHF.

A few counts support this clonotype. The chain is built from TRBV5-1 and TRBJ2-1; 7 nucleotides match TRBD2. With V trimmed by 0 bases and J by 0 bases, 9 bases remained unmatched. Germline CDR1 and CDR2: SGHRS and YFSETQ. CDR3 length: 18 amino acids. The CDR3 nucleotides are TGCGCCAGCAGCTTGGCCGGGGGGATCATAAGCTCCTACAATGAGCAGTTCTTC. This sequence encodes CASSLAGGIISSYNEQFF. The variable domain in full, with the rest retrieved from reference TRBV5-1 and TRBJ2-1, is KAGVTQTPRYLIKTRGQQVTLSCSPISGHRSVSWYQQTPGQGLQFLFEYFSETQRNKGNFPGRFSGRQFSNSRSEMNVSTLELGDSALYLCASSLAGGIISSYNEQFFGPGTRLTVL.

The sample holds a few counts of this clonotype. One base away lies a much larger clone, so this may be a sequencing read error. This chain connects TRBV3-1 to TRBJ2-1; no reliable D call. Germline-derived CDR1 and CDR2 are LGHDT and YNNKEL (reference sequence). The CDR3 loop spans 11 amino acids. Trimming took 4 bases from V and 5 from J, leaving 3 bases between them. CDR3 in amino acids: CASSRHNEQFF. The DNA of the CDR3 is TGTGCCAGCAGCCGGCACAATGAGCAGTTCTTC.

This clonotype has only a few counts. The chain recombines TRBV7-2 with TRBJ1-2; D remains ambiguous. V was trimmed by 5 bases and J by 0 bases, leaving 7 bases between them. Germline V gene lookup returns CDR1 SGHTA and CDR2 FQGNSA. The CDR3 is made up of 13 amino acids. CDR3 in amino acids: CASSAHPNYGYTF. The CDR3 nucleotides read TGTGCCAGCAGCGCTCATCCTAACTATGGCTACACCTTC.

The rearrangement links TRBV5-6 to TRBJ1-2; D gene uncertain. Germline CDR1 is SGHDT and CDR2 is YYEEEE. Trimming took 4 bases from V and 4 from J, leaving 14 bases between them. This CDR3 is built from 14 residues. The CDR3 DNA reads TGTGCCAGCAGCCCGAGTGAAGTTCTCTATGGCTACACCTTC. Protein: CASSPSEVLYGYTF.

This clonotype was found a few times. V and J are TRBV6-1 and TRBJ2-1, with TRBD2 matching over 9 bases. Trimming at V came to 2 bases and at J to 7 bases, leaving 6 bases not matched to a gene. Germline assignment: CDR1 MNHNS and CDR2 SASEGT. CDR3 size: 15 residues. CDR3: CASSELTSGWNEQFF. CDR3 DNA sequence: TGTGCCAGCAGTGAACTGACTAGCGGTTGGAATGAGCAGTTCTTC.

This clonotype was counted a few times. The chain carries TRBV5-1 and TRBJ2-2, with D unclear. CDR1 SGHRS and CDR2 YFSETQ come from the germline V gene. This CDR3 spans 16 amino acids. V was trimmed by 4 bases and J by 7 bases, leaving 20 bases between them. The CDR3 reads CASSTRPEPSDGELFF. CDR3 coding DNA: TGCGCCAGCAGCACCAGACCGGAGCCAAGTGACGGGGAGCTGTTTTTT.

In its sample, this clonotype was seen many times. The chain combines TRBV20-1 with TRBJ2-5, with unresolved D. This CDR3 contains 15 residues. Germline CDR1 and CDR2: DFQATT and SNEGSKA (reference sequence). V lost 6 bases to trimming and J lost 1 base, with 18 bases between them. The CDR3 loop is CSAQPQRWLQETQYF. The DNA of the CDR3 is TGCAGTGCCCAACCCCAGCGATGGCTCCAAGAGACCCAGTACTTC.

V is TRBV10-3 and J is TRBJ2-7; 9 nucleotides match TRBD2. J was trimmed by 0 bases and V by 3 bases; bases with no gene match: 3. The CDR3 sequence is 15 residues long. Looked up from germline, CDR1 is ENHRY and CDR2 is SYGVKD. CDR3 bases: TGTGCCATCAGTGACGGGACTAGCAGCTCCTACGAGCAGTACTTC. Translated: CAISDGTSSSYEQYF.

The chain uses TRBV29-1 and TRBJ2-1, with unresolved D. CDR3 length equals 17 residues. Germline lookup yields CDR1 SQVTM and CDR2 ANQGSEA. V was trimmed by 3 bases and J by 2 bases, leaving 20 bases between them. The CDR3 DNA reads as TGCAGCGTTGAGCCTGTGGTTCAAGGATTTGCCTACAATGAGCAGTTCTTC. It codes for CSVEPVVQGFAYNEQFF.

This chain connects TRBV7-9 to TRBJ2-5, with D maybe TRBD1 (6 bases). The J call is uncertain, as TRBJ2-1 better fits the DNA end. Germline V lookup: CDR1 SEHNR, CDR2 FQNEAQ (reference sequence). The CDR3 extends over 16 amino acids. DNA of the CDR3: TGTGCCAGCAGCCCACCTAGTGGGGGCGCAGTCAATGAGCAGTTCTTC. Amino acid sequence: CASSPPSGGAVNEQFF.

The CDR3 DNA reads TGCAGTGCTAGAACGAATGAAAAACTGTTTTTT. Residues: CSARTNEKLFF. This chain connects TRBV20-1 to TRBJ1-4; D is uncertain. Trimming removed 2 bases from V and 5 bases from J, with 3 bases in between. Germline V gene data show CDR1 as DFQATT and CDR2 as SNEGSKA (reference sequence). This CDR3 is built from 11 residues.

V and J are TRBV20-1 and TRBJ2-1; D call uncertain. The CDR3 totals 14 residues. Trimming removed 5 bases at V and 10 bases at J, with 21 bases between. CDR1 is DFQATT, CDR2 SNEGSKA, per germline (reference sequence). The CDR3 DNA reads TGCAGTGCTCCCCGGACCGCGGTCCCTTGGGAGCAGTTCTTC. Amino acid sequence: CSAPRTAVPWEQFF.

The chain links TRBV19 to TRBJ1-3; D gene uncertain. The germline V gene has CDR1 LNHDA and CDR2 SQIVND (reference sequence). The V end was cut by 6 bases, the J end by 3 bases, with 18 bases between. The CDR3 contains 16 residues. DNA of the CDR3: TGTGCCAGTAGACGTTCCCTAACAGATGATGGAAACACCATATATTTT. It translates to CASRRSLTDDGNTIYF.